This T cell receptor beta chain was captured by sequencing in a study of blood T cell repertoires in COVID-19. Turning to the study itself: Samples came from the United States, Italy and Spain, spanning acute and convalescent COVID-19.

The CDR3 has 12 amino acids. V was shortened by 5 bases and J by 1 base, with 8 bases between the two germline ends. In germline, CDR1 is GTSNPN, CDR2 SVGIG (reference sequence). Using immunoSEQ multiplex PCR, the repertoire was profiled, and TCRdb retains in-frame clones only, with some absent. Found here are about 69,000 clones, 85% of them singletons; the top ten hold around 3%. The sequence was obtained from a man older than 75 with acute or convalescent COVID-19. The sample was peripheral blood. The chain has TRBV30 and TRBJ1-1, with D hard to call. The CDR3 region is CAWGRGNTEAFF. In nucleotides, the CDR3 is TGTGCCTGGGGACGAGGGAACACTGAAGCTTTCTTT.